Below are 22 T cell receptor beta chains sequenced from a single sample in a study of T cell responses to AZD1222 COVID-19 vaccine. Profiling relied on immunoSEQ multiplex PCR, and the TCRdb table lists in-frame clones only, not all of them. In the table there are roughly 170,000 clones, more than 85% of which are singletons. Specimen: peripheral blood, collected on day 0 of AZD1222 vaccination. These receptors originate from an adult in good health.

The chain combines TRBV5-4 with TRBJ2-3; 8 nucleotides match TRBD2. CDR1 is SGHNT and CDR2 is YYREEE in the germline V gene (reference sequence). This CDR3 has 17 residues. J lost 2 bases, V lost 3 bases, and 11 bases had no gene match. The CDR3 protein is CASSSPGGGPNTDTQYF. DNA of the CDR3: TGTGCCAGCAGCTCCCCGGGCGGGGGGCCTAACACAGATACGCAGTATTTT.

The V gene is TRBV6-2 or TRBV6-3, the J gene TRBJ2-3, with D tentatively TRBD2 (5 bases). V was cut by 5 bases and J by 3 bases, with 12 bases left in between. The CDR3 extends over 14 amino acids. CDR1 is MNHEY and CDR2 is SVGEGT in the germline V gene. CDR3 region: CASSPLWRTDTQYF. CDR3 nucleotide sequence: TGTGCCAGCAGTCCCCTATGGAGGACAGATACGCAGTATTTT.

In its sample, this clone was seen once. The CDR3 region has the DNA TGTGCCAGCAGGAAAATACAGGGCTACGAGCAGTACTTC. Translation: CASRKIQGYEQYF. The gene calls are TRBV6-5 and TRBJ2-7, with a weak D call TRBD1 (6 bases). The length of the CDR3 is 13 residues. Germline-derived CDR1 and CDR2 are MNHEY and SVGAGI. The ends were cut back, 6 bases at V and 3 bases at J, with 12 bases in the middle.

The J gene is TRBJ1-4, the V gene TRBV19; D not certain. CDR3 length: 14 amino acids. Germline lookup yields CDR1 LNHDA and CDR2 SQIVND (reference sequence). V lost 6 bases and J 0 bases, leaving 8 bases between the germline ends. This chain's CDR3 is CASRTGATNEKLFF. DNA of the CDR3: TGTGCCAGTAGGACGGGAGCAACTAATGAAAAACTGTTTTTT.

This chain joins TRBV7-9 and TRBJ2-3; 8 bases match TRBD1. CDR3 size: 18 residues. CDR1 is SEHNR and CDR2 is FQNEAQ in the germline V gene (reference sequence). Trimming cost V 5 bases and J 3 bases; bases outside gene matches: 16. The CDR3 DNA reads TGTGCCAGCAGCCCCTACGTCCTCCGGGACAGGCCGACAGATACGCAGTATTTT. Translation: CASSPYVLRDRPTDTQYF.

J is TRBJ2-1 and V is TRBV12-3 or TRBV12-4; 8 bases agree with TRBD2. J was trimmed by 10 bases and V by 7 bases; bases with no gene match: 9. This CDR3 is built from 13 residues. The CDR3 reads CASNLGLAREQFF. The CDR3 nucleotides are TGTGCCAGCAACCTAGGACTAGCCAGGGAGCAGTTCTTC.

The chain employs TRBV9 and TRBJ2-3; D is possibly TRBD1 or TRBD2 (6 bases each). Germline V gene data show CDR1 as SGDLS and CDR2 as YYNGEE. The germline V and J ends were trimmed by 0 bases and 0 bases, with 11 bases remaining between them. The CDR3 spans 16 residues. In nucleotides, the CDR3 is TGTGCCAGCAGCGTAGGCAACGGGGGCAGCACAGATACGCAGTATTTT. Translating gives CASSVGNGGSTDTQYF.

The genes are TRBV9 and TRBJ1-2; the match to TRBD1 covers 7 bases. CDR3 length equals 17 residues. Trimming removed 4 bases from V and 4 bases from J; junction bases left unmatched: 16. In germline, CDR1 is SGDLS, CDR2 YYNGEE. In DNA, the CDR3 is TGTGCCAGCAGCCCTTTTAATCAAGGGGGCGGGGGCTATGGCTACACCTTC. Encoded protein: CASSPFNQGGGGYGYTF.

V gene TRBV5-1 combines with J gene TRBJ1-5; TRBD1 matches 11 bases. This CDR3 spans 14 amino acids. CDR1 is SGHRS, CDR2 YFSETQ, per germline. Losses at the gene ends were 3 bases for V and 5 bases for J; bases not matched to a gene: 1. CDR3 amino acids: CASSSGQGDQPQHF. The CDR3, as DNA: TGCGCCAGCAGCTCGGGACAGGGGGATCAGCCCCAGCATTTT.

This chain joins TRBV6-2 or TRBV6-3 and TRBJ2-1; D is unclear. The CDR3 runs to 14 residues. Germline V lookup: CDR1 MNHEY, CDR2 SVGEGT. V dropped 2 bases and J dropped 5 bases, with 10 bases sitting between them. In DNA, the CDR3 is TGTGCCAGCAGTTACCCGGCAGAAAACAATGAGCAGTTCTTC. Translated, it gives CASSYPAENNEQFF.

This clone was detected a few times. V and J are TRBV5-6 and TRBJ2-7; TRBD2 matches 7 bases. Germline values: CDR1 SGHDT, CDR2 YYEEEE. CDR3 length: 16 amino acids. Trimming cost V 0 bases and J 0 bases; bases outside gene matches: 6. CDR3 protein: CASSLAAGGISYEQYF. In DNA form, the CDR3 reads TGTGCCAGCAGCTTGGCAGCCGGGGGGATCTCCTACGAGCAGTACTTC.

V gene TRBV11-2 combines with J gene TRBJ1-4; D is perhaps TRBD1 (5 bases). The V and J ends lost 5 bases and 4 bases respectively, with 14 bases between them. This CDR3 comprises 15 residues. In germline, CDR1 is SGHAT, CDR2 FQNNGV. In DNA, the CDR3 is TGTGCCAGCAGCGCACGGGACGGATTTAATGAAAAACTGTTTTTT. Translated: CASSARDGFNEKLFF.

The V and J genes are TRBV28 and TRBJ1-3, with TRBD1 identical over 9 bases. This CDR3 has 17 residues. The germline V gene has CDR1 MDHEN and CDR2 SYDVKM. V was pared by 7 bases and J by 0 bases, with 10 bases of the junction left unmatched. The CDR3 loop reads CASITPGQGTSGNTIYF. The CDR3 coding sequence is TGTGCCAGCATTACCCCGGGACAGGGCACCTCTGGAAACACCATATATTTT.

This clone was seen a single time. V and J are TRBV24-1 and TRBJ1-5, with D unclear. With 9 bases removed from V and 0 bases from J, the gap between germline ends came to 23 bases. Germline CDR1 and CDR2: KGHDR and SFDVKD. The CDR3 runs 18 residues. The CDR3 spells CATSRREGGTYSNQPQHF. The DNA for the CDR3 is TGTGCCACCTCACGCCGCGAGGGCGGAACGTATAGCAATCAGCCCCAGCATTTT.

This clone has a single count. This sequence joins TRBV7-8 and TRBJ1-3; D may be TRBD1 (5 bases). The V end was cut by 3 bases, the J end by 3 bases, with 12 bases between. This CDR3 has 15 amino acids. In germline, CDR1 is SGHVS, CDR2 FQNEAQ. The CDR3 sequence is CASSFQGIGGNTIYF. CDR3 DNA sequence: TGTGCCAGCAGCTTCCAGGGCATTGGTGGAAACACCATATATTTT. The variable domain in full, completed from reference TRBV7-8 and TRBJ1-3, reads GAGVSQSPRYKVAKRGQDVALRCDPISGHVSLFWYQQALGQGPEFLTYFQNEAQLDKSGLPSDRFFAERPEGSVSTLKIQRTQQEDSAVYLCASSFQGIGGNTIYFGEGSWLTVV.

The rearrangement joins TRBV5-6 to TRBJ2-3; maybe TRBD2 (7 bases). V was cut by 1 base and J by 5 bases, with 17 bases left in between. CDR1 and CDR2 (germline): SGHDT, YYEEEE. The CDR3 has 16 residues. The CDR3 region has the DNA TGTGCCAGCAGCTTGTCTCCGCGGGGGCAGAAAGATACGCAGTATTTT. It yields the protein CASSLSPRGQKDTQYF.

This clone was counted once. The V gene is TRBV28, the J gene TRBJ2-7, with TRBD1 identical over 7 bases. CDR1 MDHEN and CDR2 SYDVKM come from the germline V gene. The CDR3 sequence is 15 residues long. The V and J ends lost 3 bases and 1 base, in that order; junction bases with no gene match: 6. CDR3 protein: CASSFGQAKSYEQYF. The CDR3 DNA reads TGTGCCAGCAGTTTCGGACAGGCTAAATCCTACGAGCAGTACTTC.

V is TRBV12-3 or TRBV12-4 and J is TRBJ1-6; tentative D call: TRBD1 (5 bases). The CDR3 extends over 12 amino acids. V lost 7 bases and J lost 7, with 8 bases in between. The CDR3 loop reads CASTTANSPLHF. CDR3 in DNA: TGTGCCAGCACGACAGCGAATTCACCCCTCCACTTT.

The CDR3 bases are TGTGCCAGCAGCGACGGGGGTTCACCCCTCCACTTT. It yields the protein CASSDGGSPLHF. This sequence joins TRBV3-1 (or the pseudogene TRBV3-2) and TRBJ1-6; maybe TRBD1 (5 bases). CDR1 is LGHDT, CDR2 YNNKEL, per germline (reference sequence). V lost 5 bases to trimming and J lost 9 bases, with 8 bases between them. The length of the CDR3 is 12 residues.

This clone was observed a few times. This rearrangement joins TRBV29-1 to TRBJ2-2; D remains unclear. Germline CDR1 reads SQVTM; CDR2 reads ANQGSEA. V gave up 4 bases and J gave up 6 bases, with 6 bases separating them. This CDR3 has 11 amino acids. CDR3 DNA: TGCAGCGTTGGGTCGGCCGGGGAGCTGTTTTTT. Amino acids: CSVGSAGELFF.

The genes are TRBV18 and TRBJ1-2, with unresolved D. The germline V gene has CDR1 KGHSH and CDR2 LQKENI. Trimming took off 2 bases at V and 5 bases at J, with 12 bases between the two ends. The CDR3 is made up of 14 amino acids. The CDR3 here is CASSPSRFGYGYTF. CDR3 DNA sequence: TGTGCCAGCTCACCATCGAGATTCGGGTATGGCTACACCTTC. Variable domain in full (rest from reference TRBV18 and TRBJ1-2): NAGVMQNPRHLVRRRGQEARLRCSPMKGHSHVYWYRQLPEEGLKFMVYLQKENIIDESGMPKERFSAEFPKEGPSILRIQQVVRGDSAAYFCASSPSRFGYGYTFGSGTRLTVV.

This clone was seen more than once but under ten times. V is TRBV15 and J is TRBJ2-3; a possible D gene is TRBD2 (6 bases). The CDR3 length is 14 residues. V lost 4 bases and J 6 bases, leaving 14 bases between the germline ends. Germline lookup yields CDR1 LNHNV and CDR2 YYDKDF (reference sequence). The CDR3: CATSTGVATDTQYF. CDR3 coding DNA: TGTGCCACCAGCACGGGGGTGGCTACTGATACGCAGTATTTT.